This T cell receptor (beta chain) was identified in a study of blood T cell repertoires in COVID-19. Profiling relied on immunoSEQ multiplex PCR, and the TCRdb table lists in-frame clones only, not all of them. The sample holds 150,000 to 200,000 clones, 78% seen once. This CDR3 comprises 13 residues. The V end was cut by 5 bases, the J end by 8 bases, with 13 bases between. CDR1 and CDR2 (germline): LNHDA, SQIVND (reference sequence). This clonotype was obtained from a woman older than 75 with active or convalescent COVID-19. V is TRBV19 and J is TRBJ2-1, with D unresolved. The sequenced material came from peripheral blood. The CDR3 DNA follows: TGTGCCAGTAGTTTATTCGGTTCTCATGAGCAGTTCTTC. It codes for CASSLFGSHEQFF.